Shown below are 20 T cell receptor beta chains from a single sample sequenced in a study of OX40 agonist ivuxolimab in advanced cancers. TCRdb's copy holds only in-frame clones and misses some; the assay was immunoSEQ multiplex PCR. The sample shows under 25,000 clones, 65% to 70% of them seen only once. Sequenced material: CD4+ or CD8+ T cells sorted from blood, taken in a trial of the OX40 agonist ivuxolimab. The source is an adult with an advanced solid tumor such as melanoma, head and neck, liver or kidney cancer.

This chain links TRBV28 with TRBJ2-5; D not certain. Germline V CDR1 and CDR2: MDHEN, SYDVKM. This CDR3 comprises 11 residues. Deletions cut 2 bases from V and 3 bases from J, with 1 base between. DNA of the CDR3: TGTGCCAGCAGTTTAGAAGAGACCCAGTACTTC. It encodes CASSLEETQYF.

CDR3 nucleotide sequence: TGTGCCAGCAGTACGGACGGTGGAAACACCATATATTTT. It translates to CASSTDGGNTIYF. The chain links TRBV6-6 to TRBJ1-3; no clear D gene. The CDR3 loop spans 13 amino acids. Germline V gives CDR1 MNHNY, CDR2 SVGAGI (reference sequence). Trimming removed 5 bases from V and 3 bases from J, with 8 bases in between.

The rearrangement uses TRBV6-6 and TRBJ2-1; D may be TRBD1 (6 bases). CDR1 and CDR2 (germline): MNHNY, SVGAGI (reference sequence). This CDR3 spans 13 amino acids. Trimming stripped 10 bases from V and 10 bases from J, with 20 bases between. Written as DNA, the CDR3 is TGTGCCACCACGTGGGGGCCTCGGGGCGAGCAGTTCTTC. It yields the protein CATTWGPRGEQFF.

CDR3 sequence: CASELAEYNEQFF. DNA for the CDR3: TGTGCCAGCGAACTAGCGGAGTACAATGAGCAGTTCTTC. This chain connects TRBV6-6 to TRBJ2-1; 8 nucleotides line up with TRBD2. The CDR3 runs to 13 residues. Unmatched junction bases numbered 4, after V lost 8 bases and J lost 4 bases. Germline loops: CDR1 MNHNY, CDR2 SVGAGI (reference sequence).

In regard to this clone: This likely stems from a read error, as it lies one base from a far larger clone. The V and J genes are TRBV6-6 and TRBJ1-2, with D unclear. Germline lookup yields CDR1 MNHNY and CDR2 SVGAGI (reference sequence). Trimming removed 7 bases at V and 5 bases at J, with 5 bases between. The CDR3 is 10 residues long. This CDR3 is CASNVYGYTF. CDR3 nucleotides: TGTGCCAGCAATGTGTATGGCTACACCTTC.

The chain recombines TRBV6-6 with TRBJ2-3; maybe TRBD2 (7 bases). Per the germline V gene, CDR1 is MNHNY and CDR2 is SVGAGI (reference sequence). There are 14 residues in the CDR3. The ends were cut back, 2 bases at V and 6 bases at J, with 12 bases in the middle. The CDR3 DNA reads TGTGCCAGCAGTTACATGGGAGGGGGGGATACGCAGTATTTT. Translating gives CASSYMGGGDTQYF.

This sequence joins TRBV5-6 and TRBJ1-1, with TRBD1 as a possible D gene (5 bases). Germline V CDR1 and CDR2: SGHDT, YYEEEE. The V gene lost 4 bases and the J gene lost 3 bases, with 10 bases spanning the gap. The CDR3 consists of 13 residues. CDR3: CASSLGGDTEAFF. CDR3 sequence (DNA): TGTGCCAGCAGCCTTGGGGGGGACACTGAAGCTTTCTTT. The complete variable domain, with remaining parts taken from reference TRBV5-6 and TRBJ1-1, reads DAGVTQSPTHLIKTRGQQVTLRCSPKSGHDTVSWYQQALGQGPQFIFQYYEEEERQRGNFPDRFSGHQFPNYSSELNVNALLLGDSALYLCASSLGGDTEAFFGQGTRLTVV.

This chain uses TRBV28 with TRBJ2-1; D is tentatively TRBD1 or TRBD2 (5 bases each). CDR1 and CDR2 (germline): MDHEN, SYDVKM. This CDR3 has 15 amino acids. V lost 1 base to trimming and J lost 7 bases, with 14 bases between them. For the CDR3, the DNA is TGTGCCAGCAGTTTATCGGGGCTTGGGGTAAATGAGCAGTTCTTC. Its translation: CASSLSGLGVNEQFF.

The V and J genes are TRBV19 and TRBJ2-3; D is undetermined. CDR1 and CDR2 (germline): LNHDA, SQIVND (reference sequence). CDR3 size: 15 residues. V lost 3 bases, J lost 2 bases, and 12 bases lay in between. This CDR3 is CASSILTGYTDTQYF. CDR3 coding DNA: TGTGCCAGTAGTATCCTGACGGGCTACACAGATACGCAGTATTTT. The full variable domain, with the rest looked up from reference TRBV19 and TRBJ2-3, is DGGITQSPKYLFRKEGQNVTLSCEQNLNHDAMYWYRQDPGQGLRLIYYSQIVNDFQKGDIAEGYSVSREKKESFPLTVTSAQKNPTAFYLCASSILTGYTDTQYFGPGTRLTVL.

This clone was detected only once. The rearrangement joins TRBV5-1 to TRBJ1-1; D is ambiguous. Between the trimmed V and J ends, which lost 1 base and 3 bases, there was a span of 10 bases. The CDR3 spans 14 residues. Germline loops: CDR1 SGHRS, CDR2 YFSETQ. The CDR3 loop is CASSLTPLDTEAFF. The CDR3, as DNA: TGCGCCAGCAGCTTGACACCTCTTGACACTGAAGCTTTCTTT.

The table lists this clone with a few counts. The chain combines TRBV28 with TRBJ2-2, with D unresolved. The CDR3 is 14 residues long. Trimming removed 5 bases from V and 2 bases from J, with 9 bases in between. The germline V gene has CDR1 MDHEN and CDR2 SYDVKM. The CDR3 region has the DNA TGTGCCAGCAGTAAGGCAGGCAACACCGGGGAGCTGTTTTTT. It specifies CASSKAGNTGELFF.

The V call is TRBV29-1, the J call TRBJ2-3; TRBD1 aligns across 7 bases. Germline CDR1 is SQVTM and CDR2 is ANQGSEA. J was trimmed by 3 bases and V by 0 bases; bases with no gene match: 9. The CDR3 spans 16 residues. CDR3 DNA sequence: TGCAGCGTTGAAGACCCGCCGGGACAGTCAACAGATACGCAGTATTTT. Translating gives CSVEDPPGQSTDTQYF.

This rearrangement joins TRBV5-4 to TRBJ1-2, with a possible D match to TRBD1 (5 bases). CDR3 length: 15 residues. V gave up 0 bases and J gave up 4 bases, with 13 bases separating them. Per germline, CDR1 SGHNT and CDR2 YYREEE (reference sequence). The CDR3 here is CASSLEPGSIYGYTF. The CDR3 bases are TGTGCCAGCAGCTTGGAGCCAGGGTCTATCTATGGCTACACCTTC.

The V gene is TRBV4-1, the J gene TRBJ2-5, with D maybe TRBD2 (5 bases). V lost 1 base and J 3 bases, leaving 15 bases between the germline ends. The CDR3 runs 16 residues. Germline V lookup: CDR1 MGHRA, CDR2 YSYEKL. The CDR3 sequence: CASSQGFRTGKETQYF. The CDR3 coding sequence is TGCGCCAGCAGCCAAGGGTTCAGGACGGGAAAAGAGACCCAGTACTTC.

This sequence joins TRBV19 and TRBJ2-7, with no clear D. CDR1 LNHDA and CDR2 SQIVND come from the germline V gene (reference sequence). This CDR3 region has 11 residues. Trimming shortened V by 9 bases and J by 6 bases, and 12 bases separated the two germline ends. This CDR3 is CASRKSGEQYF. In nucleotides, the CDR3 is TGTGCCAGCCGAAAATCAGGCGAGCAGTACTTC.

This chain uses TRBV28 with TRBJ2-1; a weak D match, TRBD2 (7 bases). The V end lost 6 bases, the J end lost 0 bases, and 12 bases lay between the germline ends. The CDR3 covers 15 residues. The germline CDR1 and CDR2 sequences are MDHEN and SYDVKM. The CDR3 loop is CASRKGGGSYNEQFF. CDR3 in DNA: TGTGCCAGCAGAAAGGGAGGGGGCTCCTACAATGAGCAGTTCTTC.

V gene TRBV9 combines with J gene TRBJ1-2; 7 bases match TRBD1. V was clipped by 3 bases and J by 4 bases; unmatched bases: 3. From germline, CDR1 is SGDLS and CDR2 YYNGEE. CDR3 length: 13 residues. For the CDR3, the DNA is TGTGCCAGCAGCGAGGGACAGCTCTATGGCTACACCTTC. This translates into CASSEGQLYGYTF.

The chain is built from TRBV7-2 and TRBJ1-2; 7 positions agree with TRBD1. V was pared by 0 bases and J by 4 bases, with 2 bases of the junction left unmatched. Germline CDR1 SGHTA, CDR2 FQGNSA. This CDR3 has 14 residues. The CDR3 region has the DNA TGTGCCAGCAGCTTAGCTGGGACAGTCTATGGCTACACCTTC. It is translated as CASSLAGTVYGYTF.

The chain joins TRBV11-2 to TRBJ2-7, with D possibly matching TRBD1 (6 bases). Germline CDR1 reads SGHAT; CDR2 reads FQNNGV. Trimming shortened V by 1 base and J by 0 bases, and 7 bases separated the two germline ends. This CDR3 region has 14 residues. In DNA form, the CDR3 reads TGTGCCAGCAGCTTAGTGGGGGCCTCCTACGAGCAGTACTTC. It is translated as CASSLVGASYEQYF.

This sequence joins TRBV7-7 and TRBJ2-3; 10 bases line up with TRBD2. The CDR3 is 13 residues long. Germline CDR1 and CDR2: SSHAT and FNYEAQ (reference sequence). Here the CDR3 DNA reads TGTGCTAGCGGGACTAGCGGCACAGATACGCAGTATTTT. Its protein product is CASGTSGTDTQYF. Full variable domain (rest looked up from reference TRBV7-7 and TRBJ2-3): GAGVSQSPRYKVTKRGQDVTLRCDPISSHATLYWYQQALGQGPEFLTYFNYEAQPDKSGLPSDRFSAERPEGSISTLTIQRTEQRDSAMYRCASGTSGTDTQYFGPGTRLTVL.